Each of the 2 T cell receptor beta chains below was sequenced from the same sample in a study of T cell responses to AZD1222 COVID-19 vaccine. TCRdb's copy holds only in-frame clones and misses some; the assay was immunoSEQ multiplex PCR. The profile shows about 57,000 clones, approximately 83% of them singletons. The material sequenced was peripheral blood, taken on day 0 of AZD1222 vaccination. Receptors were obtained from an adult in good health.

The genes are TRBV6-5 and TRBJ2-7; weak D call: TRBD1 (6 bases). CDR3 length equals 16 residues. Trimming stripped 1 base from V and 3 bases from J, with 16 bases between. Germline CDR1 is MNHEY and CDR2 is SVGAGI. This CDR3 is CASSYFRTTGNYEQYF. The CDR3 bases are TGTGCCAGCAGTTACTTCAGGACAACAGGGAACTACGAGCAGTACTTC.

The chain links TRBV7-8 to TRBJ1-1; D is ambiguous. The CDR3 is 13 amino acids. From germline, CDR1 is SGHVS and CDR2 FQNEAQ. The ends were cut back, 5 bases at V and 8 bases at J, with 15 bases in the middle. The CDR3 coding sequence is TGTGCCAGCAGCCCTCAAAACCCAAGAGAAGCTTTCTTT. Amino acids: CASSPQNPREAFF.